The 2 T cell receptor beta chains listed next were all sequenced from one sample in a study of blood T cells in healthy people across ages. A second PCR of about 7 to 11 cycles used a sample-barcoded 5' primer and a J-beta primer mix. One entry per CDR3 protein, called by TCRdb with MiXCR from the 5' RACE reads. The profile shows around 750,000 distinct CDR3 sequences, around half of them singletons. The source material was blood. Source of these receptors: an elderly man in good health.

The table lists this clonotype with many counts. The CDR3 spells CSVDGGTVDEQFF. The CDR3 DNA reads TGCAGCGTTGATGGTGGGACAGTCGATGAGCAGTTCTTC. The chain combines TRBV29-1 with TRBJ2-1; TRBD1 matches 7 bases. The CDR3 is 13 residues long. With 3 bases clipped from V and 8 bases from J, the junction kept 7 bases outside the gene matches. Germline V gene sequence: CDR1 SQVTM, CDR2 ANQGSEA.

The chain combines TRBV12-3 or TRBV12-4 with TRBJ2-1, with D possibly being TRBD2 (6 bases). Trimming took off 2 bases at V and 6 bases at J, with 14 bases between the two ends. This CDR3 has 15 residues. CDR3 region: CASSLTGVIGNEQFF. CDR3 sequence (DNA): TGTGCCAGCAGTTTAACGGGAGTGATCGGCAATGAGCAGTTCTTC.